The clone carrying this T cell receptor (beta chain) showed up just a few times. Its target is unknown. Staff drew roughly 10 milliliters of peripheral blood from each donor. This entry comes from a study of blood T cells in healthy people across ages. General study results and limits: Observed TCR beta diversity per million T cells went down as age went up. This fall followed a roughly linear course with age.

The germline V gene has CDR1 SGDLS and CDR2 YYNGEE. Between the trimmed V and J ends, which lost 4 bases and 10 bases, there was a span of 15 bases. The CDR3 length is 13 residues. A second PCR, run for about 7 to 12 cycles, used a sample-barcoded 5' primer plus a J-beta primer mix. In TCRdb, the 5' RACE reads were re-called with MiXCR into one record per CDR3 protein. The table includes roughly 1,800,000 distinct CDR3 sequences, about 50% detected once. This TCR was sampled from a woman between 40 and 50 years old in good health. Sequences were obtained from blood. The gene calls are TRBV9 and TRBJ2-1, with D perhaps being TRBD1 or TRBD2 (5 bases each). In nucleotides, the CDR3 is TGTGCCAGCAGCCAGGGCGATGCGGGCGAGCAGTTCTTC. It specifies CASSQGDAGEQFF.